This T cell receptor beta chain is drawn from a study of cytomegalovirus exposure and HLA in healthy donors. Donors were nominally healthy when sampled, though unrecorded immune exposures were likely. Germline CDR1 LNHDA, CDR2 SQIVND (reference sequence). The CDR3 totals 14 residues. After removal of 9 bases from V and 11 bases from J, the junction contained 16 bases not matched to a gene. A multiplex PCR was run with 60 Vbeta primers and 13 Jbeta primers. Sequenced by immunoSEQ multiplex PCR; TCRdb stores in-frame clones only, minus some. The repertoire includes about 59,000 clones, more than 70% of them detected once, and about 7% sits in the top ten.

This TCR was recovered from a man in his thirties or forties in good health and CMV-seropositive. This rearrangement joins TRBV19 to TRBJ1-1; TRBD1 matches 9 bases. Sequenced material: PBMCs. In DNA, the CDR3 is TGTGCCAGCACACGCCGGGGGACAGGGAGTTGGGCTTTCTTT. It translates to CASTRRGTGSWAFF. Full variable domain (missing parts from reference TRBV19 and TRBJ1-1): DGGITQSPKYLFRKEGQNVTLSCEQNLNHDAMYWYRQDPGQGLRLIYYSQIVNDFQKGDIAEGYSVSREKKESFPLTVTSAQKNPTAFYLCASTRRGTGSWAFFGQGTRLTVV.